Below, one TCR beta chain is given with its context. These data are taken from a study of blood T cell repertoires in COVID-19. V was clipped by 1 base and J by 8 bases, with 16 bases between them. Germline assignment: CDR1 SGHRS and CDR2 YFSETQ. There are 15 residues in the CDR3. Measured with immunoSEQ multiplex PCR; TCRdb has only the in-frame clones, and not every one. The table lists fewer than 150,000 clones, approximately 80% of them singletons. This chain links TRBV5-1 with TRBJ2-1; D may be TRBD2 (5 bases). Input material: peripheral blood. The TCR was taken from a man between 65 and 85 years old with acute or convalescent COVID-19. The CDR3 loop is CASSLSEGWVYEQFF. In nucleotides, the CDR3 is TGCGCCAGCAGCTTGTCTGAGGGATGGGTGTATGAGCAGTTCTTC.